These 19 T cell receptor beta chains originate from one sample sequenced in a study of T cell clonotyping in hematopoietic cell transplantation. As for time point: recipient sample about 28 days before transplant, after cytoreduction. TCRdb keeps only in-frame clones here, not all; method: immunoSEQ multiplex PCR. The sample carries about 45,000 clones, around 84% recorded once. The source material was peripheral blood mononuclear cells, sampled before stem cell transplant. These receptors were taken from a man in his fifties or sixties with myelodysplastic syndrome. Some clones in this sample may be carry-over from other donors' samples.

This clone has a handful of counts. Here the CDR3 reads CASSLPPGGGANEQFF. The CDR3 DNA follows: TGTGCCAGCAGTTTGCCCCCTGGCGGGGGGGCCAATGAGCAGTTCTTC. The chain joins TRBV28 to TRBJ2-1; 9 nucleotides align to TRBD2. Germline assignment: CDR1 MDHEN and CDR2 SYDVKM. The CDR3 totals 16 residues. With 3 bases clipped from V and 6 bases from J, the junction kept 9 bases outside the gene matches.

The CDR3, as DNA: TGTGCCATCAGTGAACCGGGTATCGGGGAGCTGTTTTTT. Translating it yields CAISEPGIGELFF. The chain combines TRBV10-3 with TRBJ2-2; no definite D call. Germline V gene sequence: CDR1 ENHRY, CDR2 SYGVKD. Trimming took off 3 bases at V and 7 bases at J, with 9 bases between the two ends. The CDR3 totals 13 residues.

The chain recombines TRBV27 with TRBJ1-5, with D unclear. Germline V gives CDR1 MNHEY, CDR2 SMNVEV (reference sequence). This CDR3 has 12 amino acids. Trimming left V 2 bases short and J 7 bases short, with 6 bases between. CDR3 region: CASSLNGQPQHF. The DNA for the CDR3 is TGTGCCAGCAGTTTAAACGGGCAGCCCCAGCATTTT.

This chain connects TRBV5-7 to TRBJ2-7, with D uncertain. TRBV5-7 has ORF status, its function being uncertain. V was shortened by 0 bases and J by 3 bases, with 7 bases between the two germline ends. The CDR3 has 13 amino acids. This CDR3 reads CASSLGRNYEQYF. CDR3 DNA: TGTGCCAGCAGCTTGGGTCGGAACTACGAGCAGTACTTC.

This chain links TRBV6-4 with TRBJ2-3; 10 nucleotides line up with TRBD2. There are 15 residues in the CDR3. The trim removed 6 bases at V and 1 base at J, leaving 4 bases unmatched. Germline V gives CDR1 MRHNA, CDR2 SNTAGT. This CDR3 reads CASSATSGGTDTQYF. The CDR3 nucleotides are TGTGCCAGCAGCGCTACTAGCGGGGGCACAGATACGCAGTATTTT.

V usage is TRBV5-6 and J usage is TRBJ2-5, with D tentatively TRBD1 (5 bases). V lost 1 base to trimming and J lost 5 bases, with 15 bases between them. The germline CDR1 and CDR2 sequences are SGHDT and YYEEEE. The CDR3 extends over 15 amino acids. The CDR3 loop is CASSLRSGWGETQYF. In DNA form, the CDR3 reads TGTGCCAGCAGCTTGAGGTCAGGTTGGGGCGAGACCCAGTACTTC.

This clone has a single count. The rearrangement joins TRBV6-6 to TRBJ1-3; maybe TRBD1 (6 bases). This CDR3 contains 15 residues. V lost 2 bases, J lost 0 bases, and 8 bases lay in between. CDR1 and CDR2 (germline): MNHNY, SVGAGI (reference sequence). In DNA, the CDR3 is TGTGCCAGCAGTTACGACAGGCCCTCTGGAAACACCATATATTTT. Translation gives CASSYDRPSGNTIYF.

The rearrangement links TRBV11-2 to TRBJ1-5, with a possible D match to TRBD1 (5 bases). The CDR3 is 14 amino acids. Germline values: CDR1 SGHAT, CDR2 FQNNGV. V was clipped by 4 bases and J by 7 bases, with 14 bases between them. Here the CDR3 reads CASSSSGSGQPQHF. The CDR3 DNA sequence: TGTGCCAGCAGCTCATCAGGGTCGGGGCAGCCCCAGCATTTT.

This clone has a single count. The rearrangement joins TRBV14 to TRBJ1-1, with 10 nucleotides matching TRBD1. With 8 bases clipped from V and 1 base from J, the junction kept 4 bases outside the gene matches. In germline, CDR1 is SGHDN, CDR2 FVKESK. The CDR3 loop spans 14 amino acids. The CDR3 DNA sequence: TGTGCCAGCCGGGACAGGGGAGCGAACACTGAAGCTTTCTTT. Translation gives CASRDRGANTEAFF. The variable domain in full, with the rest retrieved from reference TRBV14 and TRBJ1-1, is EAGVTQFPSHSVIEKGQTVTLRCDPISGHDNLYWYRRVMGKEIKFLLHFVKESKQDESGMPNNRFLAERTGGTYSTLKVQPAELEDSGVYFCASRDRGANTEAFFGQGTRLTVV.

This rearrangement joins TRBV19 to TRBJ2-2; possible D gene TRBD2, 5 bases. The length of the CDR3 is 15 residues. CDR1 and CDR2 from the germline V gene are LNHDA and SQIVND (reference sequence). Trimming took off 8 bases at V and 1 base at J, with 14 bases between the two ends. This CDR3 reads CASDSRGVNTGELFF. The CDR3, as DNA: TGTGCCAGTGACTCTCGGGGAGTGAACACCGGGGAGCTGTTTTTT.

This clone was detected only a few times. This chain uses TRBV4-3 with TRBJ2-7; 11 bases are shared with TRBD1. CDR3 size: 17 residues. CDR1 is LGHNA, CDR2 YSLEER, per germline. V lost 0 bases and J lost 0; bases outside the gene matches: 4. This CDR3 reads CASSQDRDRGSSYEQYF. The CDR3, as DNA: TGCGCCAGCAGCCAAGATCGGGACAGGGGGAGCTCCTACGAGCAGTACTTC.

This chain links TRBV11-3 with TRBJ2-1, with D tentatively TRBD2 (6 bases). This CDR3 has 15 amino acids. Germline-derived CDR1 and CDR2 are SGHNT and YENEEA. Trimming pared 5 bases from V and 7 bases from J, leaving 18 bases between. In DNA, the CDR3 is TGTGCCAGCAGCCCCAGCGGGCAGGTTCTTAATGAGCAGTTCTTC. Amino acids: CASSPSGQVLNEQFF.

This clone came up a few times. The rearrangement links TRBV10-3 to TRBJ2-3; D not certain. This CDR3 has 14 residues. Germline V gene lookup returns CDR1 ENHRY and CDR2 SYGVKD. With 5 bases removed from V and 1 base from J, the gap between germline ends came to 10 bases. CDR3: CAISTSQGTDTQYF. CDR3 DNA: TGTGCCATCAGTACCTCTCAAGGCACAGATACGCAGTATTTT.

This rearrangement joins TRBV28 to TRBJ1-4; maybe TRBD1 (5 bases). V was shortened by 3 bases and J by 4 bases, with 15 bases between the two germline ends. CDR3 size: 16 residues. From germline, CDR1 is MDHEN and CDR2 SYDVKM. The CDR3 loop reads CASSFGKGRGNEKLFF. The CDR3 nucleotides are TGTGCCAGCAGTTTTGGCAAGGGGCGCGGTAATGAAAAACTGTTTTTT.

This chain connects TRBV14 to TRBJ2-2, with D perhaps matching TRBD1 (6 bases). The CDR3 sequence is 18 residues long. V was clipped by 1 base and J by 2 bases, with 17 bases between them. The germline V gene has CDR1 SGHDN and CDR2 FVKESK. In DNA form, the CDR3 reads TGTGCCAGCAGCCAAGTTGGACAGAACCCACGAAACACCGGGGAGCTGTTTTTT. Its protein is CASSQVGQNPRNTGELFF.

The V and J genes are TRBV6-6 and TRBJ1-2; weak D call: TRBD1 (6 bases). The CDR3 extends over 14 amino acids. Per the germline V gene, CDR1 is MNHNY and CDR2 is SVGAGI (reference sequence). Trimming left V 6 bases short and J 8 bases short, with 19 bases between. The CDR3 DNA reads TGTGCCAGCAGCCAGGACAGCGCGAGGAGGGGCTACACCTTC. Translated: CASSQDSARRGYTF.

The chain couples TRBV5-6 to TRBJ1-2; no clear D. The V end lost 0 bases, the J end lost 7 bases, and 13 bases lay between the germline ends. CDR1 is SGHDT, CDR2 YYEEEE, per germline. The CDR3 totals 14 residues. The CDR3 region has the DNA TGTGCCAGCAGCTTGGGTCAGGCACATGGTGGCTACACCTTC. Translated, it gives CASSLGQAHGGYTF. Based on the CDR3 plus reference TRBV5-6 and TRBJ1-2, the full variable domain is DAGVTQSPTHLIKTRGQQVTLRCSPKSGHDTVSWYQQALGQGPQFIFQYYEEEERQRGNFPDRFSGHQFPNYSSELNVNALLLGDSALYLCASSLGQAHGGYTFGSGTRLTVV.

This clone has a single count. The chain's CDR3 is CASSLGTDGTQYF. The CDR3 region has the DNA TGTGCCAGCAGCTTGGGAACGGATGGGACCCAGTACTTC. The chain uses TRBV5-6 and TRBJ2-5; D gene ambiguous. This CDR3 is built from 13 residues. Germline V gives CDR1 SGHDT, CDR2 YYEEEE. Trimming removed 0 bases from V and 7 bases from J, with 10 bases in between.

The V call is TRBV5-1, the J call TRBJ2-3; no reliable D call. The CDR3 covers 15 residues. V lost 0 bases and J 0 bases, leaving 8 bases between the germline ends. Looked up from germline, CDR1 is SGHRS and CDR2 is YFSETQ. Here the CDR3 DNA reads TGCGCCAGCAGCTTGGGACTTTCAAGCACAGATACGCAGTATTTT. Translation gives CASSLGLSSTDTQYF.